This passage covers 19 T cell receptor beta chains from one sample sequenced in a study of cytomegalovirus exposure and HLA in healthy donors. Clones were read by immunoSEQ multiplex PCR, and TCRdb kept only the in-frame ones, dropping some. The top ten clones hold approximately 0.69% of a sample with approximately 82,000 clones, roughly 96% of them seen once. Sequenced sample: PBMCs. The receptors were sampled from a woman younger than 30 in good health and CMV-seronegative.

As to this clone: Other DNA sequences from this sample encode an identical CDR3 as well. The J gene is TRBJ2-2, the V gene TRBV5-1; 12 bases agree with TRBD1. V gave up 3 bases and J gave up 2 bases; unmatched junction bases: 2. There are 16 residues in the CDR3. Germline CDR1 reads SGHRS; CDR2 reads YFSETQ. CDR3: CASSSGQGANTGELFF. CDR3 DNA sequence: TGCGCCAGCAGCTCGGGACAGGGGGCTAACACCGGGGAGCTGTTTTTT.

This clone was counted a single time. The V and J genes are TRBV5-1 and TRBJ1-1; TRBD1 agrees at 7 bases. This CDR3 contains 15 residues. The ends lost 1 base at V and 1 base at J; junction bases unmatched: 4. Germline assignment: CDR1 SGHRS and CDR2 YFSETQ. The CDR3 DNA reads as TGCGCCAGCAGCTTGAGGGGGCTTGAGAACACTGAAGCTTTCTTT. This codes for CASSLRGLENTEAFF. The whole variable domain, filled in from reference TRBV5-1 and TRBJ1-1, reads KAGVTQTPRYLIKTRGQQVTLSCSPISGHRSVSWYQQTPGQGLQFLFEYFSETQRNKGNFPGRFSGRQFSNSRSEMNVSTLELGDSALYLCASSLRGLENTEAFFGQGTRLTVV.

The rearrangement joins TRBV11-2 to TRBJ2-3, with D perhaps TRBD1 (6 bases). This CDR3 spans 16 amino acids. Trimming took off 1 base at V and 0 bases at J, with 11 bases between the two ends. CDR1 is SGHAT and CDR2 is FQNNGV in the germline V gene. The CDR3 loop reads CASSLAGAISTDTQYF. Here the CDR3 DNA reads TGTGCCAGCAGCTTAGCAGGGGCCATAAGCACAGATACGCAGTATTTT.

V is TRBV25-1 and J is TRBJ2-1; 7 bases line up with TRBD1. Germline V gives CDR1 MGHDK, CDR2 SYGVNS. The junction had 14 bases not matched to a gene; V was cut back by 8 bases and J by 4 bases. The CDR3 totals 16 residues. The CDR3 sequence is CASASGAGGKYNEQFF. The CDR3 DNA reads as TGTGCCAGCGCATCCGGGGCAGGGGGAAAGTACAATGAGCAGTTCTTC.

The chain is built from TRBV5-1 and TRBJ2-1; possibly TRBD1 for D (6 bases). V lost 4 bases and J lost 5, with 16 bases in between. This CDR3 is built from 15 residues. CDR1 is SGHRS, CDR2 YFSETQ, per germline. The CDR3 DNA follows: TGCGCCAGCAGCCCCTTGGGGGACACCGACAATGAGCAGTTCTTC. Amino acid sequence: CASSPLGDTDNEQFF.

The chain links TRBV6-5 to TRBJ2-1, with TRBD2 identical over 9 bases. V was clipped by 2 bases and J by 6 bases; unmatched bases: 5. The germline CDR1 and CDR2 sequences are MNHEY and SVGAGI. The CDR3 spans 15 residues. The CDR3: CASSYGGGAFNEQFF. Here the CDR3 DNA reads TGTGCCAGCAGTTACGGCGGGGGGGCCTTCAATGAGCAGTTCTTC.

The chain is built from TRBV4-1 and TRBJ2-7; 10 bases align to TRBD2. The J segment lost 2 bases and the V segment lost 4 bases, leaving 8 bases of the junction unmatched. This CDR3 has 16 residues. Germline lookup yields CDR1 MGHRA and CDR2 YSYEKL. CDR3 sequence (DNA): TGCGCCAGCAGCCGTTTCCTAGCGGGGGCCGCCTACGAGCAGTACTTC. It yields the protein CASSRFLAGAAYEQYF.

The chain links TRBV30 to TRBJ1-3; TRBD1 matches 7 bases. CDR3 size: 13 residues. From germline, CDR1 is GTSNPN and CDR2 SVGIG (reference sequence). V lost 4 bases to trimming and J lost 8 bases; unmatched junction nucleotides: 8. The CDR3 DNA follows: TGTGCCTGGAACAGGGGATCCGTTGACACCATATATTTT. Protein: CAWNRGSVDTIYF.

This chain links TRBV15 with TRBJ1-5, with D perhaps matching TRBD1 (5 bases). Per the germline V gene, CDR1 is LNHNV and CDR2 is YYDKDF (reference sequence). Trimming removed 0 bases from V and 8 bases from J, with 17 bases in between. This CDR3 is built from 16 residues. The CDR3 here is CATSRDATSGGKPQHF. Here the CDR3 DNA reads TGTGCCACCAGCAGAGATGCGACGTCGGGGGGGAAGCCCCAGCATTTT.

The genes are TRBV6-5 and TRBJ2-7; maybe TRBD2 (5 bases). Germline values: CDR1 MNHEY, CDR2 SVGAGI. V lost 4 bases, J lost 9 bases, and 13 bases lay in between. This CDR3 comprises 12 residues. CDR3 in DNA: TGTGCCAGCAGTTCCCCCGGAGGCGTGCAGTACTTC. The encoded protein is CASSSPGGVQYF.

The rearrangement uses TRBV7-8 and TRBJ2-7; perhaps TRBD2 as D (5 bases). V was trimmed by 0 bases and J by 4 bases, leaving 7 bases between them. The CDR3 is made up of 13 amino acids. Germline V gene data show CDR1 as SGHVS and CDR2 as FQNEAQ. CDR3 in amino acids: CASSLAGVYEQYF. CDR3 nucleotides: TGTGCCAGCAGCTTAGCCGGGGTATACGAGCAGTACTTC.

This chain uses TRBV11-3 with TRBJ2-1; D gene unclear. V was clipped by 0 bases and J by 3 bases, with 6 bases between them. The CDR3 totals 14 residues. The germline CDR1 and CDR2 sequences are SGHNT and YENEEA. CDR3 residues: CASSLDPHYNEQFF. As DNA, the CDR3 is TGTGCCAGCAGCTTAGACCCCCACTACAATGAGCAGTTCTTC.

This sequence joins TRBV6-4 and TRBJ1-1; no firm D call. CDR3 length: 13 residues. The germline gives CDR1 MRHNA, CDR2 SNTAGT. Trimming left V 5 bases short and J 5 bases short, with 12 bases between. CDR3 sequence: CASSSTLFTEAFF. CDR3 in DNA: TGTGCCAGCAGTAGTACTCTCTTTACTGAAGCTTTCTTT.

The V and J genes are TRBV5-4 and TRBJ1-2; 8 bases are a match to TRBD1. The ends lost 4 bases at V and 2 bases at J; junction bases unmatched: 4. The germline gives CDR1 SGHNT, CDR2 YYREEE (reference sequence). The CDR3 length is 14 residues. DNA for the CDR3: TGTGCCAGCAGCGACCGGACAGGGAACTATGGCTACACCTTC. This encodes CASSDRTGNYGYTF. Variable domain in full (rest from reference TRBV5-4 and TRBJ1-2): ETGVTQSPTHLIKTRGQQVTLRCSSQSGHNTVSWYQQALGQGPQFIFQYYREEENGRGNFPPRFSGLQFPNYSSELNVNALELDDSALYLCASSDRTGNYGYTFGSGTRLTVV.

The CDR3 reads CASSLAGGSSYNEQFF. CDR3 nucleotides: TGTGCCAGCAGCTTAGCGGGGGGTTCCTCCTACAATGAGCAGTTCTTC. The rearrangement joins TRBV11-2 to TRBJ2-1, with 7 bases fitting TRBD2. Germline assignment: CDR1 SGHAT and CDR2 FQNNGV. With 1 base clipped from V and 0 bases from J, the junction kept 3 bases outside the gene matches. The CDR3 is 16 residues long.

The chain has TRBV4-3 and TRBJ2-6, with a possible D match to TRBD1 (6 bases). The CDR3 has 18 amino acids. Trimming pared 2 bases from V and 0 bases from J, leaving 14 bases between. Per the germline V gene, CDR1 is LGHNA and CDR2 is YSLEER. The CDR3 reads CASSQKGQSLSGANVLTF. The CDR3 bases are TGCGCCAGCAGCCAAAAAGGACAGTCCCTCTCTGGGGCCAACGTCCTGACTTTC.

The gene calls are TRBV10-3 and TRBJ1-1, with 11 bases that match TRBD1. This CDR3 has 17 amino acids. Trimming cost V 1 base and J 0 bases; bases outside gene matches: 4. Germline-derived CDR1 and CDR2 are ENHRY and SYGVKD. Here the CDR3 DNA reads TGTGCCATCAGTGAGTACGGGACAGGGGGACTGAACACTGAAGCTTTCTTT. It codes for CAISEYGTGGLNTEAFF.

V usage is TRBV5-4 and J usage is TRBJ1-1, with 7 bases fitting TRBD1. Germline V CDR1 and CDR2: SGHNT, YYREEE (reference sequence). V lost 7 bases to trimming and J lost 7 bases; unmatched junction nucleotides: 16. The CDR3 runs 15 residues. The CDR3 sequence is CASGPVGGADNEAFF. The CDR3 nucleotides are TGTGCCAGCGGCCCCGTAGGGGGCGCCGATAATGAAGCTTTCTTT.

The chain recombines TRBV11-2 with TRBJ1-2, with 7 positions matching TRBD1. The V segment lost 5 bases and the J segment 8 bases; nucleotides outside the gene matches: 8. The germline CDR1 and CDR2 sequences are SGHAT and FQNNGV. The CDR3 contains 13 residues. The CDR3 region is CASSVLTGKGYTF. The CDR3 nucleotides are TGTGCCAGCAGCGTGCTGACAGGGAAGGGCTACACCTTC.